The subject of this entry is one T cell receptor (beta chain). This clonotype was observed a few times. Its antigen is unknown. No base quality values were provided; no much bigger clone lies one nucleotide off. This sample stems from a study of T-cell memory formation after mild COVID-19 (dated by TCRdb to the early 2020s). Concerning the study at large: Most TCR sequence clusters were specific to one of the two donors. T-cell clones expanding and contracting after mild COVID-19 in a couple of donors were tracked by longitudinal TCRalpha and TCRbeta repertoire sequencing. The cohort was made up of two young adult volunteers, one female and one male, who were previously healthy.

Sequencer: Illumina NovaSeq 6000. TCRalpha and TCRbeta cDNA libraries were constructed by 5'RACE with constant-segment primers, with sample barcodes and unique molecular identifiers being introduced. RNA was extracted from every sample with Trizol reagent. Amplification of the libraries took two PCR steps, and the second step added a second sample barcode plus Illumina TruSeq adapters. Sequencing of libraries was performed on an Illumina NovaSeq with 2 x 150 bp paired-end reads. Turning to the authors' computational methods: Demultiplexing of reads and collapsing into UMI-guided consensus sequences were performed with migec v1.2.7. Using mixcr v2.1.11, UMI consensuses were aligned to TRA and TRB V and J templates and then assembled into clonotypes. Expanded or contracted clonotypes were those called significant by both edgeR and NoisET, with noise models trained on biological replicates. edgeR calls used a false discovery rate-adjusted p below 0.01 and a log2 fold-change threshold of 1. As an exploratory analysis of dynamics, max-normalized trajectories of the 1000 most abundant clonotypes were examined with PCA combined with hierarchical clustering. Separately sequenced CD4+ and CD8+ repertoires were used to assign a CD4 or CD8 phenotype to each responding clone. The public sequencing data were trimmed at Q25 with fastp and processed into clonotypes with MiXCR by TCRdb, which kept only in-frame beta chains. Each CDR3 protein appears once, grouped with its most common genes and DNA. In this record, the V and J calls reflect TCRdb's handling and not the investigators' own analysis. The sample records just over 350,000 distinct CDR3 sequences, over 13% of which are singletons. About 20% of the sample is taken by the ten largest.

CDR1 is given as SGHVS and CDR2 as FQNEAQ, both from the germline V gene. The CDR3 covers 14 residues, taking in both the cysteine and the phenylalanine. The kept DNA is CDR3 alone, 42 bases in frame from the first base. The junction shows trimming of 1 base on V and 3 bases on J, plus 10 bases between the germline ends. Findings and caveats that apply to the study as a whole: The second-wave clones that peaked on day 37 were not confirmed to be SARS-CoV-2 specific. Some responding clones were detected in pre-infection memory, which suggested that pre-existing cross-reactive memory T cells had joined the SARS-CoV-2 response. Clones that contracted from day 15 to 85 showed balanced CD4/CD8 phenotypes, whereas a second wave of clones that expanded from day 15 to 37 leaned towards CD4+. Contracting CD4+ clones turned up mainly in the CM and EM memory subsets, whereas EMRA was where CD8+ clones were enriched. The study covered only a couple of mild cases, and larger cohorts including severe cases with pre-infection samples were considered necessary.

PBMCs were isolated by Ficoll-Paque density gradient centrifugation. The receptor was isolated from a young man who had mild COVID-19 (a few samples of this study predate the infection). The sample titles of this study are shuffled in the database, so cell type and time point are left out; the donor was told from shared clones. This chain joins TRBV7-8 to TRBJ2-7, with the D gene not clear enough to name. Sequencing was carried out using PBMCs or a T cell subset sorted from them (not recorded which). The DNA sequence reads TGTGCCAGCAGCTTAGGGTCATCGGGCTACGAGCAGTACTTC. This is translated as CASSLGSSGYEQYF.